This T cell receptor (beta chain) was obtained from a study of PD-1 blockade in classical Hodgkin lymphoma (dated by TCRdb to the early 2020s). Regarding the study in general: The study used CyTOF and TCR beta sequencing to define a peripheral blood immune signature of response to PD-1 blockade in classical Hodgkin lymphoma.

Per the germline V gene, MGHRA is the CDR1 and YSYEKL is the CDR2. The CDR3 measures 12 amino acids from cysteine to phenylalanine. Here the CDR3 DNA is all that survives: 36 bases in frame from base 1. Genomic DNA was extracted with the Qiagen DNeasy kit from unsorted PBMCs and from negatively selected CD4+ and CD8+ fractions. TCR beta CDR3 regions were amplified by immunoSEQ multiplex PCR using primers annealing to V and J segments. A synthetic immune receptor repertoire was used to minimize amplification bias, and any remaining bias was removed computationally after sequencing. As for the authors' bioinformatics: Custom Python scripts were used to quantify repertoire diversity as the Shannon entropy index. Unsorted, CD4+ and CD8+ repertoires were analyzed separately, except in combined analyses where CD4+ and CD8+ sequences were merged in silico. The clones in this table, taken by TCRdb from immuneACCESS, are in-frame only. Not every clone is retained; where verified, under half of the shortfall comes from an unresolved V gene, and the cause of the rest is unknown. That table supplies the V and J calls and clone size; D and trimming were determined from the DNA. The sample data list just under 20,000 clones, and approximately 80% of these were observed just once. The top ten hold around 1.2% of the sample.

Taken with the paper, the label for time point translates to: newly diagnosed, previously untreated cHL patient sample. Using a Miltenyi CD4+ T cell isolation kit, CD4+ T cells were purified from thawed PBMCs through magnetic negative selection. To serve as a comparison group for the relapsed/refractory trial patients, PBMCs were sequenced from patients with newly diagnosed, previously untreated classical Hodgkin lymphoma. Peripheral blood was collected in 8 mL Vacutainer Cell Preparation Tubes, from which PBMCs were isolated by centrifugation and then cryopreserved. Purified CD4+ and CD8+ fractions were prepared only for cases with an additional available PBMC sample. On LS columns in a quadroMACS separator, the magnetically labelled cells were depleted, and the flow-through was collected as the purified fraction. On the study overall, not on this receptor specifically: The study covered only a single clinical trial cohort, and the causes of the repertoire differences, possibly disease activity or prior therapy, were still not defined. Baseline TCR diversity was reported as lower in newly diagnosed patients than in healthy donors, and lower still in relapsed/refractory patients.

A word on this clone: What antigen it recognizes has not been identified. Its ends do not fully match the called genes, so a read error is possible.

Sequencing was done on a sample of CD4+ T cells from blood. This receptor was taken from a human donor with classical Hodgkin lymphoma. Recombination connected TRBV4-1 to TRBJ1-4; the D gene is possibly TRBD1, with 5 bases matching. The bases are TGCGCCAGCAGCCAAGATGGGGCCATCACGATTTTT. This yields the protein CASSQDGAITIF.